The T cell receptor (beta chain) described here comes from a study of T cells in Graves' hyperthyroidism and ophthalmopathy. RNA transcripts provided the source from which TCR beta CDR3 regions were amplified. TCR CDR3 underwent first-round RT-PCR with the HTBI primer set. TCRdb re-analysed the multiplex PCR reads in MiXCR, keeping a single row per CDR3 protein. The sample lists 500,000 to 750,000 distinct CDR3 sequences; more than 45% were seen once. The V and J ends lost 8 bases and 5 bases, in that order; junction bases with no gene match: 11. Germline CDR1 SNHLY, CDR2 FYNNEI. The CDR3 loop spans 15 amino acids.

The source material was peripheral blood or thyroid tissue (not recorded which). This chain connects TRBV2 to TRBJ2-2; 7 nucleotides line up with TRBD2. The sequence derives from a woman between 18 and 29 years old with Graves' hyperthyroidism. The CDR3, as DNA: TGTGCCAGCCGATCAAGCGGGGAAGGGACCGGGGAGCTGTTTTTT. Translation gives CASRSSGEGTGELFF.